These 3 T cell receptor beta chains came from one sample sequenced in a study of T-cell memory formation after mild COVID-19. TCRdb recomputed calls from the 5' RACE reads with MiXCR, one row per CDR3 protein. The data show nearly 350,000 distinct CDR3 sequences, with approximately 13% seen just once and about a fifth held by the top ten. The sequencing sample was made of PBMCs or a T cell subset sorted from them (not recorded which). The origin of the receptors is a man between 18 and 29 years old who had mild COVID-19 (a few samples of this study predate the infection). Cell type and time point are not known.

This rearrangement joins TRBV5-1 to TRBJ2-5, with D possibly matching TRBD2 (5 bases). The CDR3 contains 16 residues. Germline assignment: CDR1 SGHRS and CDR2 YFSETQ. Trimming removed 0 bases at V and 1 base at J, with 13 bases between. The CDR3 DNA sequence: TGCGCCAGCAGCTTGGGGACTCAAAACTCCCAAGAGACCCAGTACTTC. Translated, it gives CASSLGTQNSQETQYF.

This clonotype has only a few counts. J is TRBJ2-1 and V is TRBV28; TRBD1 might be the D (6 bases). CDR1 is MDHEN, CDR2 SYDVKM, per germline. The CDR3 loop spans 19 amino acids. V was shortened by 5 bases and J by 2 bases, with 25 bases between the two germline ends. CDR3 DNA: TGTGCCAGCAGTCCCCGATTGGGCAATTTGGGGGACACCTACAATGAGCAGTTCTTC. Encoded protein: CASSPRLGNLGDTYNEQFF.

The chain is built from TRBV20-1 and TRBJ1-1, with unresolved D. The CDR3 extends over 14 amino acids. Looked up from germline, CDR1 is DFQATT and CDR2 is SNEGSKA (reference sequence). Trimming took off 3 bases at V and 0 bases at J, with 11 bases between the two ends. The CDR3 sequence: CSARTITMNTEAFF. The CDR3 DNA reads as TGCAGTGCTAGGACCATCACCATGAACACTGAAGCTTTCTTT.